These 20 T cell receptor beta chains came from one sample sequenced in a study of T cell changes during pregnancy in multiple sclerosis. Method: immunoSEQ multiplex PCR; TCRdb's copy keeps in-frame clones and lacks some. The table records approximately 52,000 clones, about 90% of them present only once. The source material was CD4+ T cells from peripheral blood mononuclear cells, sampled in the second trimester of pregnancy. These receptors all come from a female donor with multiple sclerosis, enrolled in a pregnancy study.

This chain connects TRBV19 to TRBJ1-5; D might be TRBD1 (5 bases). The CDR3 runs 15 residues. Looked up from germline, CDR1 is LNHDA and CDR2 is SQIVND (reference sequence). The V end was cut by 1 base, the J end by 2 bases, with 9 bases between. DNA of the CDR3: TGTGCCAGTAGTATAGGGGGAGGGGGCAATCAGCCCCAGCATTTT. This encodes CASSIGGGGNQPQHF.

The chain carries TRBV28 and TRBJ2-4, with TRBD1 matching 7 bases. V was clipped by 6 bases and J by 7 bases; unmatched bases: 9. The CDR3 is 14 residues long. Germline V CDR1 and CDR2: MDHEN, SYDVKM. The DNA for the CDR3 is TGTGCCAGCAGCCGAGGGGACAGTCGGAACATTCAGTACTTC. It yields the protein CASSRGDSRNIQYF.

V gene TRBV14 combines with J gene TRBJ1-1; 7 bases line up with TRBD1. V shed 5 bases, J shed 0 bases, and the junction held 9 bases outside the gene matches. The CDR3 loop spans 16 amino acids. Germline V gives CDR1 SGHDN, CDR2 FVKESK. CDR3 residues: CASSKKQGTMNTEAFF. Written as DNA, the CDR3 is TGTGCCAGCAGCAAAAAACAGGGGACCATGAACACTGAAGCTTTCTTT.

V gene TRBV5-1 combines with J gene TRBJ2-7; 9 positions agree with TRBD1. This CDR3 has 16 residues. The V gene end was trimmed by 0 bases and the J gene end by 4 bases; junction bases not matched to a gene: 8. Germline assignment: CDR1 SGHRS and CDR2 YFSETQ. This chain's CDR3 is CASSLDSGQGAYEQYF. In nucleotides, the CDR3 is TGCGCCAGCAGCTTGGATTCGGGACAGGGTGCGTACGAGCAGTACTTC. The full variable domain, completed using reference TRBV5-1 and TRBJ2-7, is KAGVTQTPRYLIKTRGQQVTLSCSPISGHRSVSWYQQTPGQGLQFLFEYFSETQRNKGNFPGRFSGRQFSNSRSEMNVSTLELGDSALYLCASSLDSGQGAYEQYFGPGTRLTVT.

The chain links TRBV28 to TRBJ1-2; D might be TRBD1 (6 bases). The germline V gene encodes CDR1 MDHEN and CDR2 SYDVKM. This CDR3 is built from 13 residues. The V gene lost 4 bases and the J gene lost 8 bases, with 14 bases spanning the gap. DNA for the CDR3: TGTGCCAGCAGTTCCACAGGGCACCGCGGCTACACCTTC. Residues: CASSSTGHRGYTF.

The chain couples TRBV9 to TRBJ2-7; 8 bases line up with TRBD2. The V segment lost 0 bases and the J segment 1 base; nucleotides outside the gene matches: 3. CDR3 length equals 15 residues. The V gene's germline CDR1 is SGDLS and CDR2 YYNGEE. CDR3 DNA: TGTGCCAGCAGCGTAGCGGGGGGGGCTTCCTACGAGCAGTACTTC. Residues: CASSVAGGASYEQYF.

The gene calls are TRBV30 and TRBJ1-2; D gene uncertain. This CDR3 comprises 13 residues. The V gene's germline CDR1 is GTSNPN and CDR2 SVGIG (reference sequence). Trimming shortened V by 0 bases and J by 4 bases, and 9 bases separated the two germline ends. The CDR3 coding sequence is TGTGCCTGGAGTGTACAGAATCCCTATGGCTACACCTTC. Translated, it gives CAWSVQNPYGYTF.

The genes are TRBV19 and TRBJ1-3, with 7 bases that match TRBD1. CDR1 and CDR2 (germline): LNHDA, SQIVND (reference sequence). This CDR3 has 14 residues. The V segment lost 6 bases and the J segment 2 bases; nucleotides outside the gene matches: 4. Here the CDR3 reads CASRSTGTGNTIYF. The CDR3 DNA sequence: TGTGCCAGTAGATCGACAGGGACTGGAAACACCATATATTTT.

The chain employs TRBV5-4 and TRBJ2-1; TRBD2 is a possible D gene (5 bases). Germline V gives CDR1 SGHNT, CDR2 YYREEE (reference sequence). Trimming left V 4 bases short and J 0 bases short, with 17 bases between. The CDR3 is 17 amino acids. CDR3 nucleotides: TGTGCCAGCAGCGTCTACCTAGCACCGAGCTCCTACAATGAGCAGTTCTTC. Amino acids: CASSVYLAPSSYNEQFF.

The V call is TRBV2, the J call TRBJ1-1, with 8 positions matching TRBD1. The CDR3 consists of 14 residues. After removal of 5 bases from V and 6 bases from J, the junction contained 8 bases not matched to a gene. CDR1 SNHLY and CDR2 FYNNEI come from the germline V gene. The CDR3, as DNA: TGTGCCAGCAGTCGGGGACAGGTCAACCCTGAAGCTTTCTTT. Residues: CASSRGQVNPEAFF.

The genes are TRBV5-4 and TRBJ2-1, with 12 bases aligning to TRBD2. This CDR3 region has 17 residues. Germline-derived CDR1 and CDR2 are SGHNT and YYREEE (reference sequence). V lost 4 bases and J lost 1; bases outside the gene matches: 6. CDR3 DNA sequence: TGTGCCAGCAGCCTAGCGGGAGGGGAAACTTCCTACAATGAGCAGTTCTTC. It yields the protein CASSLAGGETSYNEQFF.

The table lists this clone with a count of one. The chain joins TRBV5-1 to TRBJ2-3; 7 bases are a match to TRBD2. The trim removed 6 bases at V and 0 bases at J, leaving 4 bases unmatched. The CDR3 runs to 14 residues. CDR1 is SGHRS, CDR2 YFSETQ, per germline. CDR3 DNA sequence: TGCGCCAGCACCTCTAGCGGTAGCACAGATACGCAGTATTTT. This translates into CASTSSGSTDTQYF.

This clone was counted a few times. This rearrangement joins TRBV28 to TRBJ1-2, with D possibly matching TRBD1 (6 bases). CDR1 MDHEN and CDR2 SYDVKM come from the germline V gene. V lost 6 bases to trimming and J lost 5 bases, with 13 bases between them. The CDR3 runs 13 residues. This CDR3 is CASSRQDKYGYTF. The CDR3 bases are TGTGCCAGCAGCAGACAGGACAAGTATGGCTACACCTTC.

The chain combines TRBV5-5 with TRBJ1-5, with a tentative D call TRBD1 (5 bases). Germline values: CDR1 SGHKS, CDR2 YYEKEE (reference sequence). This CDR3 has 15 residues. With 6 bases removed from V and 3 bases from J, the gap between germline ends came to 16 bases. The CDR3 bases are TGTGCCAGCACCTTTCAGGGACTGAACAATCAGCCCCAGCATTTT. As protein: CASTFQGLNNQPQHF.

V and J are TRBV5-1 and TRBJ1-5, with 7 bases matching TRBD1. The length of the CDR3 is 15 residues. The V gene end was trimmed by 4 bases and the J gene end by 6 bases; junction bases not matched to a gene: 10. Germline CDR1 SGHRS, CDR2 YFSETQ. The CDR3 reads CASSLITGDGQPQHF. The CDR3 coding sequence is TGCGCCAGCAGCCTAATAACAGGGGATGGTCAGCCCCAGCATTTT.

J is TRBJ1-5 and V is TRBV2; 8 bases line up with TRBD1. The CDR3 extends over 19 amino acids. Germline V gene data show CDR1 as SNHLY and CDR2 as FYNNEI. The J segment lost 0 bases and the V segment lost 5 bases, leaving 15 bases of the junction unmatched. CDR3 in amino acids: CASSSVRAGGLYSNQPQHF. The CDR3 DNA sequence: TGTGCCAGCAGTTCGGTCAGGGCAGGGGGCCTCTATAGCAATCAGCCCCAGCATTTT.

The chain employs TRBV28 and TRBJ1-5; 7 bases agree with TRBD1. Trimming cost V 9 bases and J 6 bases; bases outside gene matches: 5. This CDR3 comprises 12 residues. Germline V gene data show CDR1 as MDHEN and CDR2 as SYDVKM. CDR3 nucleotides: TGTGCCAGTGGACAGGTACTTCAGCCCCAGCATTTT. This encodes CASGQVLQPQHF.

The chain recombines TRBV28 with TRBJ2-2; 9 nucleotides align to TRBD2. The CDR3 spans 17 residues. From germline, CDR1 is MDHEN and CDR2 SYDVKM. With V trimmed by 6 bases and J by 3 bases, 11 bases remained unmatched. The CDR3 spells CASSSSSGSKYTGELFF. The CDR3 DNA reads TGTGCCAGCAGCTCAAGTAGCGGGAGTAAATACACCGGGGAGCTGTTTTTT.

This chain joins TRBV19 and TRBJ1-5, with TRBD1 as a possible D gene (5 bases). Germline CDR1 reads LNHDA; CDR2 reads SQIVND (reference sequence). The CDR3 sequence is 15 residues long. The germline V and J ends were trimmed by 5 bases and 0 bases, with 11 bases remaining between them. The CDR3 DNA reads TGTGCCAGTAGTCGGGGGGGTTATAGCAATCAGCCCCAGCATTTT. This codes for CASSRGGYSNQPQHF.

The CDR3: CASSLSMSGEQFF. The CDR3 DNA sequence: TGTGCCAGCAGCTTAAGTATGTCAGGGGAGCAGTTCTTC. This rearrangement joins TRBV7-6 to TRBJ2-1; weak D call: TRBD1 (5 bases). Germline-derived CDR1 and CDR2 are SGHVS and FNYEAQ. CDR3 size: 13 residues. Trimming removed 2 bases at V and 10 bases at J, with 12 bases between.